These 7 T cell receptor beta chains originate from one sample sequenced in a study of identical twins. One entry per CDR3 protein, called by TCRdb with MiXCR from the 5' RACE reads. This table holds hundreds of thousands of distinct CDR3 sequences, approximately 24% found once. In addition, the sample was reused for a study of T cells expressing NK-cell markers.

Sequenced: CD4+ T cells sorted from blood. These TCRs come from a young woman in good health.

This clonotype was seen a few times. This chain links TRBV20-1 with TRBJ2-5, with TRBD2 identical over 10 bases. Trimming removed 1 base from V and 4 bases from J; junction bases left unmatched: 9. The germline V gene has CDR1 DFQATT and CDR2 SNEGSKA (reference sequence). This CDR3 region has 16 residues. DNA for the CDR3: TGCAGTGCTAGAGGCCCTAGCGGGAGAGGGCGAGAGACCCAGTACTTC. This codes for CSARGPSGRGRETQYF.

This clonotype was seen a handful of times. This chain connects TRBV5-1 to TRBJ2-7, with D possibly being TRBD1 (5 bases). CDR1 SGHRS and CDR2 YFSETQ come from the germline V gene. Between the trimmed V and J ends, which lost 5 bases and 0 bases, there was a span of 12 bases. The CDR3 consists of 14 residues. DNA for the CDR3: TGCGCCAGCAGAGGGGCTGGGTACTCCTACGAGCAGTACTTC. Protein: CASRGAGYSYEQYF.

This clonotype was counted only a few times. A much larger clone differs by one base, so this may be a read error. The V call is TRBV12-3 or TRBV12-4, the J call TRBJ1-2; possible D gene TRBD1, 5 bases. CDR3 length: 13 residues. The V gene lost 6 bases and the J gene lost 7 bases, with 15 bases spanning the gap. CDR3 in amino acids: CASSGTSRGGYTF. CDR3 bases: TGTGCCAGCAGCGGGACGTCCCGGGGTGGCTACACCTTC.

V gene TRBV6-4 combines with J gene TRBJ2-2; D is unclear. This CDR3 region has 14 residues. The ends were cut back, 7 bases at V and 0 bases at J, with 9 bases in the middle. The germline CDR1 and CDR2 sequences are MRHNA and SNTAGT. CDR3 residues: CASKFRANTGELFF. In nucleotides, the CDR3 is TGTGCCAGCAAATTCAGAGCGAACACCGGGGAGCTGTTTTTT.

The V gene is TRBV20-1, the J gene TRBJ2-1; 9 bases align to TRBD2. V was pared by 6 bases and J by 2 bases, with 2 bases of the junction left unmatched. The CDR3 has 13 amino acids. The germline V gene has CDR1 DFQATT and CDR2 SNEGSKA (reference sequence). The CDR3 nucleotides read TGCAGTGCGGCTAGCGGGACCTACAATGAGCAGTTCTTC. This encodes CSAASGTYNEQFF.

This clonotype was picked up many times. The gene calls are TRBV6-2 or TRBV6-3 and TRBJ1-5; D unclear. The CDR3 is made up of 14 amino acids. The V and J ends lost 2 bases and 4 bases respectively, with 9 bases between them. Germline V gene sequence: CDR1 MNHEY, CDR2 SVGEGT. DNA for the CDR3: TGTGCCAGCAGTTACATGGCGGAAAATCAGCCCCAGCATTTT. This codes for CASSYMAENQPQHF.

This clonotype was counted between two and nine times. In DNA form, the CDR3 reads TGCAGTGCTACGAGGAACCAGGGGTACGAGCAGTACTTC. It specifies CSATRNQGYEQYF. The gene calls are TRBV20-1 and TRBJ2-7; tentative D call: TRBD1 (6 bases). The length of the CDR3 is 13 residues. Germline CDR1 DFQATT, CDR2 SNEGSKA (reference sequence). V lost 4 bases and J 4 bases, leaving 14 bases between the germline ends.